The T cell receptor (beta chain) under discussion was sequenced for a study of blood T cell repertoires in COVID-19. Study in general: Both acute and convalescent COVID-19 samples were obtained from the United States, Italy and Spain.

Study processing details: Amplification with reference gene primers provided the estimates of nucleated cell counts. Sequencing was performed with immunoSEQ multiplex PCR; in TCRdb, only in-frame clones are kept and a portion is missing. For V, J and clone size, that table is used; D and trimming come from the DNA. This sample carries roughly 60,000 clones, around 86% of them seen once, and the ten largest clones take approximately 3.5%. This CDR3 has 13 amino acids. Germline V gene lookup returns CDR1 SGHRS and CDR2 YFSETQ. V was trimmed by 1 base and J by 10 bases, leaving 11 bases between them. This sequence originates from a woman aged 80 or over with acute or convalescent COVID-19. The genes are TRBV5-1 and TRBJ1-4, with D perhaps matching TRBD1 (6 bases). Source material: peripheral blood. The CDR3 loop is CASSLMGGGKLFF. CDR3 coding DNA: TGCGCCAGCAGCTTGATGGGAGGGGGAAAACTGTTTTTT.